The 5 T cell receptor beta chains presented below share a single source sample, sequenced in a study of shared clonotypes between healthy human individuals. Here immunoSEQ multiplex PCR was the method, and the copy in TCRdb shows in-frame clones only, minus some. Altogether more than 2 million clones are present, around 95% being singletons, with the ten largest covering around 0.13%. The material sequenced was naive CD4+ T cells sorted from blood. The subset denotes: CD45RA+ positively selected. The receptors were sampled from a man younger than 30 in good health.

The DNA for the CDR3 is TGTGCCAGCAGAGCACCTTTAGGGGGGCAGGGTAATGGCTACACCTTC. Encoded protein: CASRAPLGGQGNGYTF. V usage is TRBV28 and J usage is TRBJ1-2, with D perhaps TRBD1 (6 bases). Per germline, CDR1 MDHEN and CDR2 SYDVKM. The germline V and J ends were trimmed by 6 bases and 6 bases, with 23 bases remaining between them. CDR3 length: 16 residues.

In regard to this clone: Other DNA variants within this sample encode the same CDR3. The chain uses TRBV7-2 and TRBJ1-1, with a weak D call TRBD1 (5 bases). CDR3 size: 14 residues. Germline values: CDR1 SGHTA, CDR2 FQGNSA. V lost 1 base and J lost 5, with 11 bases in between. CDR3 sequence reads: CASSLVGRGTEAFF. The DNA for the CDR3 is TGTGCCAGCAGCTTAGTTGGTCGGGGGACTGAAGCTTTCTTT.

The chain links TRBV15 to TRBJ2-2, with D possibly matching TRBD2 (5 bases). The V end lost 1 base, the J end lost 3 bases, and 6 bases lay between the germline ends. The V gene's germline CDR1 is LNHNV and CDR2 YYDKDF (reference sequence). The CDR3 extends over 14 amino acids. The CDR3 nucleotides are TGTGCCACCAGCAGAGCGAGGGACACCGGGGAGCTGTTTTTT. The encoded protein is CATSRARDTGELFF.

This clone was observed a single time. This sequence joins TRBV7-8 and TRBJ2-1, with TRBD2 matching 8 bases. Trimming took 4 bases from V and 16 from J; bases not matched to a gene: 12. The CDR3 sequence is 13 residues long. Germline CDR1 is SGHVS and CDR2 is FQNEAQ. CDR3 sequence reads: CASSSDLSGMRFF. CDR3 DNA: TGTGCCAGCAGCTCGGACCTTAGCGGGATGAGATTCTTC.

The J gene is TRBJ1-3, the V gene TRBV5-1; D possibly corresponds to TRBD1 (6 bases). The CDR3 has 16 amino acids. V lost 2 bases and J lost 0, with 12 bases in between. Germline loops: CDR1 SGHRS, CDR2 YFSETQ. The DNA for the CDR3 is TGCGCCAGCAGCTTACAGGGAGGGGACTCTGGAAACACCATATATTTT. This sequence encodes CASSLQGGDSGNTIYF. Together with reference TRBV5-1 and TRBJ1-3, the CDR3 gives the full variable domain: KAGVTQTPRYLIKTRGQQVTLSCSPISGHRSVSWYQQTPGQGLQFLFEYFSETQRNKGNFPGRFSGRQFSNSRSEMNVSTLELGDSALYLCASSLQGGDSGNTIYFGEGSWLTVV.